The TCR beta chain described here comes from a study of cytomegalovirus exposure and HLA in healthy donors (dated by TCRdb to 2015 to 2018). Concerning the study at large: An earlier analysis of some 620 of the donors reported 250 to 300 Gb of sequence data and some 110 million unique TCR beta sequences obtained from 180 million or so T cells. An early release covering about 600 HLA-typed donors comprised around 300 gigabases of sequencing data and around 80 million unique TCR sequences. The genetic ancestry cluster associated with self-reported Caucasian donors included 65% to 90% of the approximately 430 genotyped donors. The study was designed to test whether signatures of past pathogen exposure could be identified by cataloging public T cell receptors. The T cell repertoires of around 670 subjects were profiled by immunosequencing and related to cytomegalovirus serostatus. A separate validation cohort of 90 to 150 different subjects was used in addition to the roughly 700-subject first cohort. To predict cytomegalovirus infection status, the study brought together high-throughput TCR immunosequencing, statistical association of individual TCRs with disease status, and machine learning. A later analysis re-examined previously published TCR beta repertoires from hundreds of donors and added high-resolution HLA genotyping to investigate patterns of TCR occurrence. Rather than using new phenotypic data, the later analysis identified candidate immune exposures from TCR beta sequences and from how often those sequences occurred across donors. An earlier analysis of 587 of the donors applied high-throughput TCR beta sequencing to assess whether each TCR beta V gene segment acted as functional or pseudogenic. Donor age, sex, ethnicity and CMV serostatus were compiled together with the repertoire data. Genome-wide SNP genotypes for about 60% of the 666 donors were used in a later genetic analysis, which treated that subset as a discovery cohort. Every discovery cohort repertoire had been produced on one sequencing platform. HLA typing included class I and class II loci at four-digit resolution. Typing coverage varied by locus: roughly 629-640 donors for A, B, C, DRB1 and DQB1; roughly 500 for DQA1; about 590 for DPA1; under 490 for DPB1. A handful of DR-DQ haplotypes were handled as single units for association and clustering because linkage in the cohort was strong. Across 300 to 500 genotyped donors of the cohort, an average of approximately 240,000 unique TCR beta nucleotide sequences per donor were sequenced, and 15% to 20% of those sequences were non-productive.

The cohort comprised some 680 healthy bone marrow donors. At the time of sampling, all cohort members were nominally healthy, though unrecorded immune exposures were likely present. The donor tested CMV seronegative and was one of the 352 seronegative cohort members. A peripheral blood sample was provided by each donor, and peripheral blood mononuclear cells were used for TCR beta sequencing. Genomic DNA was extracted from the blood cell samples with the Qiagen DNeasy Blood Extraction Kit. Sequences SNHLY (CDR1) and FYNNEI (CDR2) are obtained from the germline V gene. The CDR3 runs 12 amino acids, cysteine and phenylalanine included. Only CDR3 DNA remains: 36 bases, in frame from the first base. Here V drops 7 bases and J drops 5 bases, and the junction holds 1 base not matched to any gene. Study-wide conclusions, independent of this receptor: A cluster of highly shared sequence variants was judged likely to be a technical artifact of the sequencing pipeline. Because counts were too low, fewer than 20 rarely observed V segments, including chromosome 9 orphons, were excluded from the earlier analysis of under 650 of the donors. A later genetic analysis associated a missense DCLRE1C variant with V-gene and J-gene trimming of TCR beta chains, and an independent cohort replicated the association. This cohort had only TCR beta chains sequenced, and the lack of alpha or paired-chain data limited which features could be detected. For the cohort, immune exposure information was limited to CMV serostatus. The presence/absence analyses assumed that sequencing depth was roughly uniform across donors, and that assumption may not be true. In a later analysis, the rate of TCR association differed among HLA loci, with DRB1 alleles having the most associated TCRs and HLA-C alleles having the fewest. A further reported finding was that TCR beta sequences accurately predicted the HLA-A and HLA-B alleles for most subjects in the first cohort. Strong co-occurrence of HLA alleles, especially DR and DQ, made assigning TCR associations to individual alleles difficult. Some IMGT-functional V segments, including TRBV6-2 and TRBV6-3, could not be told apart with the 87-base-pair reads, so those segments were excluded. A total of fewer than 200 TCR beta chains were listed by the study as associated with cytomegalovirus. In vitro tests confirmed that a few of the cytomegalovirus-associated TCR beta chains recognize cytomegalovirus antigens. The authors suggested that the approach could potentially be generalized to other disease states and immunological phenotypes. In a later analysis, most CMV-associated TCR beta chains were found to appear HLA-restricted, with HLA associations seemingly driven largely by CMV exposure. Linkage disequilibrium might explain the correlated functional status among segregating V segments, but an unknown experimental factor could not be excluded. In a later genetic analysis, fewer N-insertions in productive TCRs were reported among donors in an Asian-associated ancestry cluster than the roughly 700-donor mean. The classifier was reported to diagnose cytomegalovirus status with high specificity and sensitivity in both the original cohort and the validation cohort. Because HLA typing was missing for some donors at each locus, association tests included only the typed subset. According to a later analysis, parvovirus B19, influenza, CMV and Epstein-Barr virus appeared linked to several top co-occurrence clusters. Compared with equally common non-associated chains, HLA-associated TCR beta chains in a later analysis were more clonally expanded and had lower generation probabilities. An earlier analysis of around 540 of the donors showed that most TCR beta V segments appeared in productive rearrangements either about 90% or about 30% of the time, which broadly matched IMGT annotations. Most TCR sequences were seen in very few donors, while some public TCRs were found in many individuals. Specific HLA alleles were associated with 15,000 to 20,000 TCR beta sequences at a false discovery rate of 0.05 in a later analysis.

Regarding this clone: The antigen it recognizes is unknown.

Library preparation was by the immunoSEQ multiplex PCR assay. For the multiplex PCR, a mixture combining 60 forward primers for TCR Vbeta segments and 13 reverse primers for TCR Jbeta segments was used. A multiplex PCR assay on genomic DNA amplified the CDR3 region of rearranged TCR beta genes. On the Illumina HiSeq System, the amplified TCR beta libraries were sequenced as 87-base-pair reads. The study's processing was this. A later analysis tallied about 77 million unique TCR beta chains across the 640 or so repertoires, and some 12 million of those chains were shared by two or more donors. Raw reads were error-corrected and collapsed into unique sequences with a nearest-neighbor algorithm that merged closely related sequences to remove PCR and sequencing errors. V, D and J gene segments were assigned by aligning CDR3 sequences to IMGT reference sequences. For a sequence to be retained, at least a six-nucleotide match to both a V gene segment and a J gene segment was required. Rearrangements were classified as productive when the CDR3 lacked stop codons and remained in frame with V and J, and all other rearrangements were classified as non-productive. CDR3 was defined according to IMGT convention as the region running from the second conserved V-encoded cysteine to the conserved J-encoded phenylalanine. In an earlier analysis of 500 to 650 of the donors, sequences lacking an unambiguous match to a single V gene segment were excluded. In an earlier analysis of roughly 500 of the donors, V segments were called functional above 56.7% productive rearrangements and were called segregating when the between-donor standard deviation exceeded 5%. To diagnose cytomegalovirus status from the catalog of TCR beta chain sequences, a statistical classification framework was built. A later analysis assigned V and J genes by comparing TCR nucleotide sequences with IMGT/GENE-DB human TR gene sequences. A later analysis assigned CDR3 sequences and most-parsimonious VDJ recombination scenarios with the TCRdist pipeline. In a later analysis, each TCR beta chain was defined by its CDR3 amino acid sequence together with its V-gene family, and reads lacking a unique V-gene family were excluded. A later analysis removed 450 to 600 highly shared, low-generation-probability nucleotide sequences to deal with suspected cross-contamination and a sequencing artifact. In a later analysis, a clonal expansion index for each public chain was calculated from normalized within-repertoire ranks of inferred template counts. In a later analysis, generation probabilities were computed with a VDJ recombination model fitted to out-of-frame rearrangements, and the resulting probabilities were checked against IGoR. In a later analysis, hypergeometric tests were used to score TCR-TCR, TCR-HLA and TCR-CMV co-occurrence, with a repertoire-size bias correction applied to TCR pairs. False discovery rates were estimated in a later analysis by permuting HLA or CMV assignments 20 times. In a later analysis, co-occurring TCRs were grouped with DBSCAN, and TCRdist sequence similarity was added when clustering was performed within HLA-allele-positive subsets. Co-occurrence clustering excluded repertoires with fewer than 30,000 or more than 120,000 public chains, plus five with anomalous nucleotide sharing. TCRdb mirrors the immuneACCESS table, restricted to in-frame sequences. Some clones are absent from its copies; in checked studies, under half trace to an unresolved V gene, and the reason for the others is unknown. That table is the source of V, J and clone size, and D and trimming were worked out from the DNA. The sample's table covers some 130,000 clones. The top ten constitute roughly 1.4% of the sample.

The chain uses TRBV2 and TRBJ1-5, with 8 bases in between that match TRBD1. Sequencing was carried out using PBMCs. The TCR was taken from a woman in her thirties or forties in good health and CMV-seronegative. The bases are TGTGCCAGCACACAGGGGGATCAGCCCCAGCATTTT. It translates to CASTQGDQPQHF.